These T cell receptor beta chains were read from a single sample in a study of T cell responses to AZD1222 COVID-19 vaccine. Sequenced by immunoSEQ multiplex PCR; TCRdb stores in-frame clones only, minus some. This table has about 100,000 clones, more than 75% appearing once. The specimen was peripheral blood, collected on day 0 of MenACWY control vaccination. All receptors derive from an adult in good health. The CDR3 runs from the conserved cysteine through the conserved F or W. A D gene is named only where the DNA matches it firmly. The size entry is marked missing in some rows and otherwise reads once, few, many or a size class.

CDR3aa: CASSILLGQGSYEQYF
CDR3nt: TGTGCCAGTAGTATTTTACTGGGCCAGGGGAGCTACGAGCAGTACTTC
abundance: few
len: 16
j_gene: TRBJ2-7
v_gene: TRBV19
d_gene: NA

CDR3aa: CASSFATGSEQYF
CDR3nt: TGTGCCAGCAGCTTCGCTACAGGGTCCGAGCAGTACTTC
abundance: NA
len: 13
j_gene: TRBJ2-7
v_gene: TRBV7-2
d_gene: NA

CDR3aa: CASSPGQLMDETQYF
CDR3nt: TGTGCCAGCTCACCAGGCCAGCTTATGGACGAGACCCAGTACTTC
abundance: NA
len: 15
j_gene: TRBJ2-5
v_gene: TRBV18
d_gene: NA

CDR3aa: CASSSPGLSSGSGANVLTF
CDR3nt: TGTGCCAGCAGCTCACCGGGACTCTCCTCGGGCTCTGGGGCCAACGTCCTGACTTTC
abundance: NA
len: 19
j_gene: TRBJ2-6
v_gene: TRBV5-4
d_gene: NA

CDR3aa: CASSRQSVLHYVEQYF
CDR3nt: TGTGCCAGCAGCCGGCAGTCAGTCCTACATTACGTCGAGCAGTACTTC
abundance: NA
len: 16
j_gene: TRBJ2-7
v_gene: TRBV7-2
d_gene: NA

CDR3aa: CASSVSFGAQGKLFF
CDR3nt: TGTGCCAGTAGTGTTTCGTTCGGTGCCCAAGGAAAACTGTTTTTT
abundance: few
len: 15
j_gene: TRBJ1-4
v_gene: TRBV19
d_gene: NA

CDR3aa: CASSDLTGNIQYF
CDR3nt: TGTGCCAGCAGCGACTTAACGGGAAACATTCAGTACTTC
abundance: NA
len: 13
j_gene: TRBJ2-4
v_gene: TRBV12-3/TRBV12-4
d_gene: NA

CDR3aa: CASSSATRSKSEKLFF
CDR3nt: TGTGCCAGCAGTTCTGCGACCAGGTCCAAGAGTGAAAAACTGTTTTTT
abundance: NA
len: 16
j_gene: TRBJ1-4
v_gene: TRBV28
d_gene: NA

CDR3aa: CASSWLTSLAEQFF
CDR3nt: TGCGCCAGCAGCTGGCTGACTAGTTTAGCTGAGCAGTTCTTC
abundance: NA
len: 14
j_gene: TRBJ2-1
v_gene: TRBV5-1
d_gene: NA

CDR3aa: CASTPGTSGRAGEQYF
CDR3nt: TGTGCCAGCACCCCCGGGACTAGCGGGAGGGCCGGAGAGCAGTACTTC
abundance: NA
len: 16
j_gene: TRBJ2-7
v_gene: TRBV27
d_gene: TRBD2

CDR3aa: CASSLGSNYGYTF
CDR3nt: TGTGCCAGCAGCTTGGGCAGCAACTATGGCTACACCTTC
abundance: NA
len: 13
j_gene: TRBJ1-2
v_gene: TRBV5-4
d_gene: NA

CDR3aa: CASSPWTGGNTEAFF
CDR3nt: TGTGCCAGTAGTCCTTGGACAGGGGGGAACACTGAAGCTTTCTTT
abundance: NA
len: 15
j_gene: TRBJ1-1
v_gene: TRBV19
d_gene: TRBD1

CDR3aa: CASSQDSRVNYGYTF
CDR3nt: TGCGCCAGCAGCCAAGATAGCCGGGTGAACTATGGCTACACCTTC
abundance: once
len: 15
j_gene: TRBJ1-2
v_gene: TRBV4-1
d_gene: NA

CDR3aa: CASSERRRAEAFF
CDR3nt: TGTGCCAGTAGTGAAAGGAGGCGCGCTGAAGCTTTCTTT
abundance: NA
len: 13
j_gene: TRBJ1-1
v_gene: TRBV19
d_gene: NA

CDR3aa: CATSSQGYGYTF
CDR3nt: TGTGCCACCAGCTCACAGGGGTATGGCTACACCTTC
abundance: NA
len: 12
j_gene: TRBJ1-2
v_gene: TRBV24-1
d_gene: TRBD1

CDR3aa: CASTARTSGPEGYEQFF
CDR3nt: TGTGCCAGCACCGCTCGGACTAGCGGGCCAGAGGGCTATGAGCAGTTCTTC
abundance: NA
len: 17
j_gene: TRBJ2-1
v_gene: TRBV2
d_gene: TRBD2

CDR3aa: CASSVVGRTNSPLHF
CDR3nt: TGTGCCAGCAGCGTAGTTGGACGGACTAATTCACCCCTCCACTTT
abundance: NA
len: 15
j_gene: TRBJ1-6
v_gene: TRBV9
d_gene: NA

CDR3aa: CASSALPGQGTDTQYF
CDR3nt: TGTGCCAGCAGCGCCCTCCCGGGACAGGGCACAGATACGCAGTATTTT
abundance: NA
len: 16
j_gene: TRBJ2-3
v_gene: TRBV9
d_gene: TRBD1

CDR3aa: CASSLELAGINEQFF
CDR3nt: TGCGCCAGCAGCTTGGAGTTGGCCGGGATCAATGAGCAGTTCTTC
abundance: NA
len: 15
j_gene: TRBJ2-1
v_gene: TRBV5-1
d_gene: NA

CDR3aa: CASSPSRTQPQHF
CDR3nt: TGTGCCAGCAGTCCCAGCAGGACCCAGCCCCAGCATTTT
abundance: NA
len: 13
j_gene: TRBJ1-5
v_gene: TRBV3-1/TRBV3-2
d_gene: NA

CDR3aa: CASSPIMDSGTHEQYF
CDR3nt: TGTGCCAGCTCACCAATAATGGATAGCGGGACCCACGAGCAGTACTTC
abundance: NA
len: 16
j_gene: TRBJ2-7
v_gene: TRBV18
d_gene: TRBD2

CDR3aa: CASSRTANSPLHF
CDR3nt: TGTGCCAGCAGCCGGACAGCCAATTCACCCCTCCACTTT
abundance: NA
len: 13
j_gene: TRBJ1-6
v_gene: TRBV3-1/TRBV3-2
d_gene: NA

CDR3aa: CASSTRSEQYF
CDR3nt: TGTGCCAGCAGTACCCGTAGCGAGCAGTACTTC
abundance: NA
len: 11
j_gene: TRBJ2-7
v_gene: TRBV6-5
d_gene: NA

CDR3aa: CASRVLAGDQETQYF
CDR3nt: TGTGCCAGCAGGGTACTAGCGGGGGATCAAGAGACCCAGTACTTC
abundance: once
len: 15
j_gene: TRBJ2-5
v_gene: TRBV6-5
d_gene: TRBD2

CDR3aa: CASSREGGFKSSTLYNEQFF
CDR3nt: TGTGCCAGCAGCCGAGAGGGAGGTTTCAAGTCCTCAACCCTCTACAATGAGCAGTTCTTC
abundance: NA
len: 20
j_gene: TRBJ2-1
v_gene: TRBV7-6
d_gene: NA

CDR3aa: CASSVQRGMEPQHF
CDR3nt: TGTGCCAGCAGTGTTCAGAGGGGCATGGAGCCCCAGCATTTT
abundance: NA
len: 14
j_gene: TRBJ1-5
v_gene: TRBV2
d_gene: NA

CDR3aa: CASTLHRGTGTDTQYF
CDR3nt: TGTGCCAGCACCTTACACAGGGGCACGGGGACAGATACGCAGTATTTT
abundance: NA
len: 16
j_gene: TRBJ2-3
v_gene: TRBV28
d_gene: TRBD1

CDR3aa: CASSQPSSGSPYEQYF
CDR3nt: TGCGCCAGCAGCCAACCGTCTAGCGGGAGCCCCTACGAGCAGTACTTC
abundance: NA
len: 16
j_gene: TRBJ2-7
v_gene: TRBV4-1
d_gene: TRBD2

CDR3aa: CASSDARGPAGTQYF
CDR3nt: TGTGCCAGCAGTGATGCCAGGGGGCCGGCCGGGACCCAGTACTTC
abundance: NA
len: 15
j_gene: TRBJ2-5
v_gene: TRBV6-1
d_gene: TRBD1

CDR3aa: CARSPTPGTQYF
CDR3nt: TGTGCCAGAAGCCCGACACCCGGGACCCAGTACTTC
abundance: NA
len: 12
j_gene: TRBJ2-5
v_gene: TRBV5-3
d_gene: NA

CDR3aa: CASSYQGARGYTF
CDR3nt: TGTGCCAGCAGTTATCAGGGAGCGCGTGGCTACACCTTC
abundance: NA
len: 13
j_gene: TRBJ1-2
v_gene: TRBV6-5
d_gene: NA

CDR3aa: CAWSRSFTEAFF
CDR3nt: TGTGCCTGGAGTCGGTCCTTCACTGAAGCTTTCTTT
abundance: NA
len: 12
j_gene: TRBJ1-1
v_gene: TRBV30
d_gene: NA

CDR3aa: CASSLVRQTGPMNTEAFF
CDR3nt: TGTGCCAGCAGCTTGGTACGGCAGACAGGACCCATGAACACTGAAGCTTTCTTT
abundance: NA
len: 18
j_gene: TRBJ1-1
v_gene: TRBV5-8
d_gene: NA

CDR3aa: CASSLVAGFNQPQHF
CDR3nt: TGTGCCAGCAGCTTAGTGGCAGGGTTCAATCAGCCCCAGCATTTT
abundance: NA
len: 15
j_gene: TRBJ1-5
v_gene: TRBV7-2
d_gene: NA

CDR3aa: CASSPWVERRTNYGYTF
CDR3nt: TGTGCCAGCAGCCCATGGGTGGAACGGCGTACTAACTATGGCTACACCTTC
abundance: NA
len: 17
j_gene: TRBJ1-2
v_gene: TRBV3-1/TRBV3-2
d_gene: NA

CDR3aa: CASRRLLYTEAFF
CDR3nt: TGTGCCAGCAGGCGACTGCTGTACACTGAAGCTTTCTTT
abundance: NA
len: 13
j_gene: TRBJ1-1
v_gene: TRBV6-6
d_gene: NA

CDR3aa: CASRSAGAGGYTF
CDR3nt: TGTGCCAGCAGATCCGCAGGGGCGGGCGGCTACACCTTC
abundance: NA
len: 13
j_gene: TRBJ1-2
v_gene: TRBV28
d_gene: NA

CDR3aa: CASIQPGLGSYWTQYF
CDR3nt: TGTGCCAGCATCCAACCGGGACTTGGGTCGTATTGGACCCAGTACTTC
abundance: NA
len: 16
j_gene: TRBJ2-5
v_gene: TRBV2
d_gene: NA

CDR3aa: CASSQDTSNTEAFF
CDR3nt: TGTGCCAGCAGTCAGGACACCTCGAACACTGAAGCTTTCTTT
abundance: NA
len: 14
j_gene: TRBJ1-1
v_gene: TRBV2
d_gene: NA

CDR3aa: CASSQDPHGQGRNTGELFF
CDR3nt: TGTGCCAGCAGCCAAGATCCCCATGGACAGGGGAGAAACACCGGGGAGCTGTTTTTT
abundance: NA
len: 19
j_gene: TRBJ2-2
v_gene: TRBV4-2
d_gene: TRBD1

CDR3aa: CASSRLAGAPYNEQFF
CDR3nt: TGTGCCAGTAGTAGACTAGCGGGAGCACCATACAATGAGCAGTTCTTC
abundance: NA
len: 16
j_gene: TRBJ2-1
v_gene: TRBV19
d_gene: TRBD2

CDR3aa: CASSQGGDNSPLHF
CDR3nt: TGTGCCAGCAGCCAAGGAGGGGATAATTCACCCCTCCACTTT
abundance: NA
len: 14
j_gene: TRBJ1-6
v_gene: TRBV3-1/TRBV3-2
d_gene: NA

CDR3aa: CASSLLVAGGNTEAFF
CDR3nt: TGCGCCAGCAGCTTGTTGGTGGCAGGGGGGAACACTGAAGCTTTCTTT
abundance: NA
len: 16
j_gene: TRBJ1-1
v_gene: TRBV5-1
d_gene: TRBD1

CDR3aa: CASGGLLSYNEQFF
CDR3nt: TGTGCCAGCGGGGGACTCCTCTCCTACAATGAGCAGTTCTTC
abundance: once
len: 14
j_gene: TRBJ2-1
v_gene: TRBV7-9
d_gene: NA

CDR3aa: CASSLGVVGAGPKNEQFF
CDR3nt: TGTGCCAGCAGTTTAGGCGTGGTTGGCGCAGGACCCAAAAATGAGCAGTTCTTC
abundance: NA
len: 18
j_gene: TRBJ2-1
v_gene: TRBV27
d_gene: NA

CDR3aa: CASSPPTGGKDGYTF
CDR3nt: TGTGCCAGCTCACCTCCTACAGGGGGGAAGGATGGCTACACCTTC
abundance: NA
len: 15
j_gene: TRBJ1-2
v_gene: TRBV18
d_gene: TRBD1

CDR3aa: CASLEGPTGASSGETQYF
CDR3nt: TGTGCCAGCCTAGAGGGTCCGACGGGGGCCTCCTCGGGGGAGACCCAGTACTTC
abundance: few
len: 18
j_gene: TRBJ2-5
v_gene: TRBV5-4
d_gene: NA

CDR3aa: CASSQVASGGTGELFF
CDR3nt: TGTGCCAGCAGCCAAGTAGCTAGCGGGGGGACCGGGGAGCTGTTTTTT
abundance: NA
len: 16
j_gene: TRBJ2-2
v_gene: TRBV4-2
d_gene: TRBD2

CDR3aa: CASREGASTDTQYF
CDR3nt: TGTGCCAGCAGAGAGGGGGCCAGCACAGATACGCAGTATTTT
abundance: NA
len: 14
j_gene: TRBJ2-3
v_gene: TRBV13
d_gene: TRBD1

CDR3aa: CASSLGMNTEAFF
CDR3nt: TGTGCCAGCAGCCTGGGCATGAACACTGAAGCTTTCTTT
abundance: NA
len: 13
j_gene: TRBJ1-1
v_gene: TRBV4-2
d_gene: NA

CDR3aa: CASSQGWRGGASDTQYF
CDR3nt: TGTGCCAGCAGCCAAGGATGGCGGGGGGGAGCCTCAGATACGCAGTATTTT
abundance: NA
len: 17
j_gene: TRBJ2-3
v_gene: TRBV4-2
d_gene: TRBD2

CDR3aa: CASSLSVGASSYEQYF
CDR3nt: TGCGCCAGCAGCTTGTCCGTGGGGGCGAGCTCCTACGAGCAGTACTTC
abundance: NA
len: 16
j_gene: TRBJ2-7
v_gene: TRBV5-1
d_gene: NA

CDR3aa: CASSRGPPGGATNEKLFF
CDR3nt: TGTGCCAGCAGCCGGGGCCCCCCTGGAGGTGCAACTAATGAAAAACTGTTTTTT
abundance: NA
len: 18
j_gene: TRBJ1-4
v_gene: TRBV7-8
d_gene: NA

CDR3aa: CASSPSKAGALTPYEQYF
CDR3nt: TGTGCCAGCAGCCCTTCTAAAGCGGGTGCCCTTACTCCCTACGAGCAGTACTTC
abundance: NA
len: 18
j_gene: TRBJ2-7
v_gene: TRBV6-2/TRBV6-3
d_gene: NA

CDR3aa: CASSTTQETQYF
CDR3nt: TGTGCCAGCTCAACCACCCAAGAGACCCAGTACTTC
abundance: NA
len: 12
j_gene: TRBJ2-5
v_gene: TRBV18
d_gene: NA

CDR3aa: CASSLGLGVRETQYF
CDR3nt: TGTGCCAGCAGCTTGGGGCTCGGGGTTCGAGAGACCCAGTACTTC
abundance: NA
len: 15
j_gene: TRBJ2-5
v_gene: TRBV5-4
d_gene: NA

CDR3aa: CASSSTSPGNTIYF
CDR3nt: TGTGCCAGCAGCTCTACCAGTCCAGGAAACACCATATATTTT
abundance: NA
len: 14
j_gene: TRBJ1-3
v_gene: TRBV7-6
d_gene: NA

CDR3aa: CSGRQGAGTEAFF
CDR3nt: TGCAGCGGAAGACAGGGGGCCGGAACTGAAGCTTTCTTT
abundance: NA
len: 13
j_gene: TRBJ1-1
v_gene: TRBV29-1
d_gene: TRBD1

CDR3aa: CASSEYQAIGGYTF
CDR3nt: TGTGCCAGCAGTGAATATCAAGCCATAGGTGGCTACACCTTC
abundance: NA
len: 14
j_gene: TRBJ1-2
v_gene: TRBV25-1
d_gene: NA

CDR3aa: CASRNLYEQYF
CDR3nt: TGTGCCAGCAGGAACCTCTACGAGCAGTACTTC
abundance: NA
len: 11
j_gene: TRBJ2-7
v_gene: TRBV28
d_gene: NA